This is a list of T cell receptor beta chains from one sample in a study of CD8 T cells in ankylosing spondylitis. TCRdb ran MiXCR on the 5' RACE reads and lists one entry per CDR3 protein. This sample has approximately 140,000 distinct CDR3 sequences; approximately 48% occur once, and the top ten carry around 15%. Sequencing was done on a sample of synovial fluid, either unsorted or a sorted T cell fraction (not recorded which). These receptors were collected from a male donor with ankylosing spondylitis. CDR3s include the opening cysteine and the closing phenylalanine or tryptophan. D genes are given only for firm matches. The size field is filled for only some rows; it gives once, few, many or a size class.

16	TRBD2	TRBJ2-1	TRBV10-3	.	TGTGCCATCAGTGAGTCTTGGCTAGCGGTATACAATGAGCAGTTCTTC	CAISESWLAVYNEQFF
15	.	TRBJ2-1	TRBV5-6	many	TGTGCCAGCAGCCACCCCAGAGGGGGGTTGAATGAGCAGTTCTTC	CASSHPRGGLNEQFF
12	.	TRBJ1-1	TRBV7-9	.	TGTGCCAGCAGCTTGATGACGGATGAAGCTTTCTTT	CASSLMTDEAFF
16	TRBD1	TRBJ2-5	TRBV5-6	many	TGTGCCAGCAGACCGGACAGGGCAGGGGTCCAAGAGACCCAGTACTTC	CASRPDRAGVQETQYF
16	TRBD2	TRBJ2-3	TRBV10-3	.	TGTGCCACGGGACTAGCGCTCAGGGCTAGCACAGATACGCAGTATTTT	CATGLALRASTDTQYF
18	.	TRBJ2-2	TRBV11-1	.	TGTGCCAGCAGCTTCAGAGATACAGTCAAGGCCAACACCGGGGAGCTGTTTTTT	CASSFRDTVKANTGELFF
14	.	TRBJ2-7	TRBV10-1	many	TGCGCCAGCAGTGAGAAGGGATCAATCTACGAGCAGTACTTC	CASSEKGSIYEQYF
14	TRBD2	TRBJ2-2	TRBV30	many	TGTGCCTTCACTAGCGGGTCGAACACCGGGGAGCTGTTTTTT	CAFTSGSNTGELFF
12	.	TRBJ1-2	TRBV7-3	few	TGTGCCAGCAGCCTGGACGGCGATGGCTACACCTTC	CASSLDGDGYTF
12	.	TRBJ1-6	TRBV28	.	TGTGCCAGCAGTTTGTCGGATTCACCCCTCCACTTT	CASSLSDSPLHF
16	TRBD2	TRBJ2-1	TRBV27	many	TGTGCCAGCAGTTTAGGGGCTAGCGGGTCTTACAATGAGCAGTTCTTC	CASSLGASGSYNEQFF
13	.	TRBJ2-5	TRBV7-9	.	TGTGCCAGCAGCGGTGACCTCCAGGGGACCCAGTACTTC	CASSGDLQGTQYF
18	.	TRBJ2-7	TRBV11-1	.	TGTGCCAGCAGCCTCGCAGGGGGGAACCCGGAACCAGATTACGAGCAGTACTTC	CASSLAGGNPEPDYEQYF
13	.	TRBJ1-1	TRBV7-6	.	TGTGCCAGCAGCTTAGCGCCGACAGCTGAAGCTTTCTTT	CASSLAPTAEAFF
16	TRBD2	TRBJ2-7	TRBV7-8	.	TGTGCCAGCAGCTCTAGGACTAGCGGGAGGTTAGACGAGCAGTACTTC	CASSSRTSGRLDEQYF
14	.	TRBJ1-1	TRBV4-2	.	TGTGCCAGCAGCCAAACCACGGAGAACACTGAAGCTTTCTTT	CASSQTTENTEAFF
15	TRBD2	TRBJ2-3	TRBV7-9	.	TGTGCCAGCAGCCCCCGGGAGGTGGACCCATACGAGCAGTATTTT	CASSPREVDPYEQYF
12	.	TRBJ1-1	TRBV5-1	few	TGCGCCAGCAGCTTGGGGGGGGTACAAGCTTTCTTT	CASSLGGVQAFF
13	.	TRBJ2-7	TRBV6-5	.	TGTGCCAGCAGTTACTCTTTGGGTTACGAGCAGTACTTC	CASSYSLGYEQYF
16	.	TRBJ1-6	TRBV5-1	few	TGCGCCAGCAGCACCTCCGGGGGAAGTTATAATTCACCCCTCCACTTT	CASSTSGGSYNSPLHF
16	TRBD2	TRBJ2-3	TRBV25-1	.	TGTGCCAGCAGTGTGGGGAGGGAGGCTGGAACAGATACGCAGTATTTT	CASSVGREAGTDTQYF
14	.	TRBJ2-2	TRBV4-1	.	TGCGCCAGCAGCACCCCCGGGACCACCGGGGAGCTGTTTTTT	CASSTPGTTGELFF
14	.	TRBJ1-1	TRBV7-9	.	TGTGCCAGCAGCCCTCCAGGTATGAACACTGAAGCTTTCTTT	CASSPPGMNTEAFF
15	.	TRBJ1-6	TRBV10-3	.	TGTGCCATCAGTCCCCGTTGGCCGACTAATTCACCCCTCCACTTT	CAISPRWPTNSPLHF
20	TRBD2	TRBJ2-1	TRBV3-1	few	TGTGCCAGCAGCCAAGATCGGGAGACTAGCGGGAGTAGGTCCTACAATGAGCAGTTCTTC	CASSQDRETSGSRSYNEQFF
18	TRBD1	TRBJ2-1	TRBV9	.	TGTGCCAGCAGCTCCGGAGTAAAAAACAGGGGGAGGCACAATGAGCAGTTCTTC	CASSSGVKNRGRHNEQFF
16	.	TRBJ2-1	TRBV4-3	few	TGCGCCAGCAGCCAAGATTGGCGTTTCTCCTACAATGAGCAGTTCTTC	CASSQDWRFSYNEQFF
16	TRBD1	TRBJ2-1	TRBV5-6	many	TGTGCCAGCAGCTTACCCACAGGGGAAATATACAATGAGCAGTTCTTC	CASSLPTGEIYNEQFF
15	.	TRBJ1-1	TRBV6-2/TRBV6-3	.	TGTGCCAGCAGTAACCCCCCTGGGGCGCTCGGCGAAGCTTTCTTT	CASSNPPGALGEAFF
17	.	TRBJ1-2	TRBV7-9	.	TGTGCCAGCAGCTTAGAAGCCCTAACAGTATTACCGTATGGCTACACCTTC	CASSLEALTVLPYGYTF
15	.	TRBJ1-1	TRBV29-1	.	TGCAGCGTTCCACAGATAGGGGTAAAGGACACTGAAGCTTTCTTT	CSVPQIGVKDTEAFF
15	.	TRBJ2-2	TRBV20-1	.	TGCAGTGCGGGATTGCCGGGGGCGAACACCGGGGAGCTGTTTTTT	CSAGLPGANTGELFF
14	.	TRBJ1-2	TRBV4-1	.	TGCGCCAGCAGCCCGCTGGGGGGTAGTGATGGCTACACCTTC	CASSPLGGSDGYTF
12	.	TRBJ1-1	TRBV13	.	TGTGCCAGCAGCTTAGGCCCGCCTGAAGCTTTCTTT	CASSLGPPEAFF
13	TRBD1	TRBJ1-3	TRBV7-9	few	TGTGCCAACCCGACAGGGGGCGAAAACACCATATATTTT	CANPTGGENTIYF
15	.	TRBJ2-2	TRBV5-1	few	TGCGCCAGCAGCTTGGTGGCAGGGACATCCGGGGAGCTGTTTTTT	CASSLVAGTSGELFF